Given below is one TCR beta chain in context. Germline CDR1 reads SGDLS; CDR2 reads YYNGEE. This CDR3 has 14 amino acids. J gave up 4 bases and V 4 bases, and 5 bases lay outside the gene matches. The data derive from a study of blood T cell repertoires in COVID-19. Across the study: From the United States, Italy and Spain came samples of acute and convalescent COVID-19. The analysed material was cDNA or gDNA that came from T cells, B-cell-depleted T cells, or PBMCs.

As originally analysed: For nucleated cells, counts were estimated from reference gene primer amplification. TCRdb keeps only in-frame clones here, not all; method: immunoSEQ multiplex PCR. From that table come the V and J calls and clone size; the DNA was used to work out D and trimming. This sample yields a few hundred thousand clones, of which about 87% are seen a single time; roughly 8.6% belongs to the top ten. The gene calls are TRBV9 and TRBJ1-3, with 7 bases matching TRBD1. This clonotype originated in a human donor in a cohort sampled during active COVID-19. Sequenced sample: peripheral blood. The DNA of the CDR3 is TGTGCCAGCAGCTACAAGGGGGCAGGAAACACCATATATTTT. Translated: CASSYKGAGNTIYF.